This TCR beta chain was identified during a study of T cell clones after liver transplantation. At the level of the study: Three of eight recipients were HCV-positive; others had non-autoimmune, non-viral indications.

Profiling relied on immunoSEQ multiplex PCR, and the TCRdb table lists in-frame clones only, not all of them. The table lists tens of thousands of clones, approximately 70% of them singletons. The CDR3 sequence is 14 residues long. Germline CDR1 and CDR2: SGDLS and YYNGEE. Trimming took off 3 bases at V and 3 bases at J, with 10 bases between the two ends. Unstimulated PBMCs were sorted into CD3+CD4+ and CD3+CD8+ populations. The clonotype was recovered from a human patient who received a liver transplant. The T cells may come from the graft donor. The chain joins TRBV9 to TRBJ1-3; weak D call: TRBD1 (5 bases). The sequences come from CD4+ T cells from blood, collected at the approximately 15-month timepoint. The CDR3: CASSAGQGGNTIYF. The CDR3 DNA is TGTGCCAGCAGCGCAGGGCAGGGTGGAAACACCATATATTTT.